The rows below give T cell receptor beta chains drawn from one sample of a study of blood T cells in healthy people across ages. TCRdb analysed the 5' RACE reads with MiXCR anew, one entry per CDR3 protein. The sample consists of roughly 800,000 distinct CDR3 sequences, more than 45% of them appearing once. The sample was blood. The receptors originated from a man younger than 45 in good health. Both conserved end residues are trimmed from each CDR3. Fields, in order: V gene, J gene, CDR3 protein.

V: TRBV20-1
J: TRBJ2-7
CDR3: SARVILAGRPYEQY

V: TRBV20-1
J: TRBJ2-7
CDR3: SARGVAEHEQY

V: TRBV4-1
J: TRBJ2-3
CDR3: ASSLQSSADTQY

V: TRBV20-1
J: TRBJ2-1
CDR3: SARQAGGRNEQF

V: TRBV20-1
J: TRBJ1-1
CDR3: SAPNAANTEAF

V: TRBV6-5
J: TRBJ2-1
CDR3: ASSYSPSGGYNEQF

V: TRBV24-1
J: TRBJ2-3
CDR3: ATSVDTGEDTQY

V: TRBV20-1
J: TRBJ2-5
CDR3: SVMIPSLREQY

V: TRBV19
J: NA
CDR3: ASSIQGARFRETQY

V: TRBV29-1
J: TRBJ2-3
CDR3: SVEKAGGTDTQY

V: TRBV20-1
J: NA
CDR3: SASGGQASYEQY